Shown below are 30 T cell receptor beta chains from a single sample sequenced in a study of T cell responses to AZD1222 COVID-19 vaccine. Sequencing was performed with immunoSEQ multiplex PCR; in TCRdb, only in-frame clones are kept and a portion is missing. The table has about 200,000 clones, approximately 90% seen once. Material: peripheral blood, obtained 28 days after the second AZD1222 dose. The receptor source for this set is an adult who received the AZD1222 COVID-19 vaccine.

This clone has a handful of counts. The chain recombines TRBV24-1 with TRBJ1-5; no definite D call. CDR1 is KGHDR and CDR2 is SFDVKD in the germline V gene. The CDR3 covers 14 residues. V lost 3 bases to trimming and J lost 3 bases, with 8 bases between them. Written as DNA, the CDR3 is TGTGCCACCAGTGATGGGCGCTTCAATCAGCCCCAGCATTTT. Translation gives CATSDGRFNQPQHF.

To note about this clone: The sample contains more than one DNA sequence encoding this CDR3. J is TRBJ2-7 and V is TRBV20-1; no reliable D call. Germline assignment: CDR1 DFQATT and CDR2 SNEGSKA (reference sequence). Trimming took off 5 bases at V and 5 bases at J, with 7 bases between the two ends. The CDR3 runs to 10 residues. The CDR3 DNA reads as TGCAGTGCTCGTTCGAACGAGCAGTACTTC. Translating gives CSARSNEQYF.

This chain joins TRBV27 and TRBJ2-1, with D possibly TRBD1 on 6 matching bases. The CDR3 sequence is 15 residues long. CDR1 MNHEY and CDR2 SMNVEV come from the germline V gene (reference sequence). Trimming took off 3 bases at V and 3 bases at J, with 12 bases between the two ends. This CDR3 is CASSFGTRIYNEQFF. DNA of the CDR3: TGTGCCAGCAGTTTTGGGACACGGATCTACAATGAGCAGTTCTTC.

The chain carries TRBV28 and TRBJ2-1; D perhaps matches TRBD1 (5 bases). V lost 6 bases and J lost 1, with 16 bases in between. CDR3 length equals 16 residues. CDR1 MDHEN and CDR2 SYDVKM come from the germline V gene. The CDR3 DNA reads as TGTGCCAGCAGGGGTAGGGGATTGGGGTCCTACAATGAGCAGTTCTTC. It codes for CASRGRGLGSYNEQFF.

The chain employs TRBV5-1 and TRBJ2-3, with a tentative D call TRBD2 (6 bases). This CDR3 spans 16 amino acids. V was trimmed by 1 base and J by 2 bases, leaving 14 bases between them. Germline V lookup: CDR1 SGHRS, CDR2 YFSETQ. This chain's CDR3 is CASSLLKGGSTDTQYF. Written as DNA, the CDR3 is TGCGCCAGCAGCTTGTTGAAGGGAGGCTCCACAGATACGCAGTATTTT.

This sequence joins TRBV14 and TRBJ1-6; 7 nucleotides agree with TRBD1. CDR3 length equals 15 residues. The V gene end was trimmed by 3 bases and the J gene end by 6 bases; junction bases not matched to a gene: 5. The germline CDR1 and CDR2 sequences are SGHDN and FVKESK. DNA for the CDR3: TGTGCCAGCAGCCAGTGGGACAGATCTAATTCACCCCTCCACTTT. It codes for CASSQWDRSNSPLHF.

The chain employs TRBV12-2 and TRBJ2-6. TRBV12-2 is a listed pseudogene. This CDR3 spans 17 amino acids. The CDR3 DNA reads TGTGCAGCAAAGATCGGCCGACCCGCCTCTGGGGCCAACGTCCTGACTTTC. Translated: CAAKIGRPASGANVLTF.

Regarding this clone: An end of the junction does not agree with germline; a read error may underlie this. This chain joins TRBV3-1 (or the pseudogene TRBV3-2) and TRBJ1-2; D ambiguous. From germline, CDR1 is LGHDT and CDR2 YNNKEL (reference sequence). This CDR3 comprises 14 residues. CDR3: CASSGRLFNDGYTF. CDR3 coding DNA: TGTGCCAGCAGCGGCCGTCTTTTTAACGATGGCTACACCTTC.

The V gene is TRBV4-1, the J gene TRBJ1-3; weak D call: TRBD1 (6 bases). The CDR3 consists of 17 residues. The V end lost 1 base, the J end lost 3 bases, and 16 bases lay between the germline ends. Germline-derived CDR1 and CDR2 are MGHRA and YSYEKL. The DNA for the CDR3 is TGCGCCAGCAGCCAAGCCCAGGGCAGGGGCGTTGGAAACACCATATATTTT. Amino acid sequence: CASSQAQGRGVGNTIYF.

This clone was detected only once. The chain joins TRBV6-1 to TRBJ2-1; D remains ambiguous. There are 14 residues in the CDR3. The germline CDR1 and CDR2 sequences are MNHNS and SASEGT. V lost 0 bases and J 5 bases, leaving 8 bases between the germline ends. DNA for the CDR3: TGTGCCAGCAGTGAAGCGGGAAGAGACAATGAGCAGTTCTTC. It translates to CASSEAGRDNEQFF.

This clone was observed a handful of times. This sequence joins TRBV5-4 and TRBJ1-6, with 8 bases aligning to TRBD1. The V segment lost 2 bases and the J segment 6 bases; nucleotides outside the gene matches: 1. Per the germline V gene, CDR1 is SGHNT and CDR2 is YYREEE (reference sequence). This CDR3 comprises 14 residues. Here the CDR3 DNA reads TGTGCCAGCAGCTTACAGGGGGGTAATTCACCCCTCCACTTT. Translating gives CASSLQGGNSPLHF. Drawing the rest from reference TRBV5-4 and TRBJ1-6, the complete variable domain is ETGVTQSPTHLIKTRGQQVTLRCSSQSGHNTVSWYQQALGQGPQFIFQYYREEENGRGNFPPRFSGLQFPNYSSELNVNALELDDSALYLCASSLQGGNSPLHFGNGTRLTVT.

The table lists this clone with a count of one. In DNA, the CDR3 is TGTGCCAGCAGCCTTTTTACGGTTGGCCAAGAGACCCAGTACTTC. It is translated as CASSLFTVGQETQYF. The chain is built from TRBV7-9 and TRBJ2-5; D ambiguous. V dropped 5 bases and J dropped 1 base, with 14 bases sitting between them. The CDR3 spans 15 residues. CDR1 SEHNR and CDR2 FQNEAQ come from the germline V gene (reference sequence).

The chain uses TRBV7-9 and TRBJ1-3; D uncertain. Germline V gives CDR1 SEHNR, CDR2 FQNEAQ (reference sequence). Trimming removed 2 bases at V and 3 bases at J, with 8 bases between. The CDR3 is made up of 14 amino acids. This CDR3 is CASSLQGGGNTIYF. As DNA, the CDR3 is TGTGCCAGCAGCTTACAAGGTGGTGGAAACACCATATATTTT.

The rearrangement joins TRBV25-1 to TRBJ1-4; D is unresolved. The V end lost 2 bases, the J end lost 8 bases, and 12 bases lay between the germline ends. Germline CDR1 MGHDK, CDR2 SYGVNS. CDR3 length equals 14 residues. The CDR3 region has the DNA TGTGCCAGCAGTGAAGCGCAAAGGGAGGAAAAACTGTTTTTT. This codes for CASSEAQREEKLFF.

J is TRBJ1-1 and V is TRBV27; 8 positions match TRBD1. The CDR3 runs to 15 residues. Germline CDR1 and CDR2: MNHEY and SMNVEV (reference sequence). Losses at the gene ends were 2 bases for V and 5 bases for J; bases not matched to a gene: 7. The chain's CDR3 is CASSLSQGAGTEAFF. CDR3 nucleotides: TGTGCCAGCAGTTTAAGTCAGGGGGCTGGAACTGAAGCTTTCTTT.

V is TRBV9 and J is TRBJ2-1, with 14 bases fitting TRBD2. V shed 2 bases and J 5 bases; nucleotides not matched to a gene: 9. This CDR3 comprises 18 residues. Per germline, CDR1 SGDLS and CDR2 YYNGEE. The CDR3 is CASSVSGTSGGWDNEQFF. The DNA for the CDR3 is TGTGCCAGCAGCGTCTCCGGGACTAGCGGGGGCTGGGACAATGAGCAGTTCTTC.

The chain links TRBV3-1 (or the pseudogene TRBV3-2) to TRBJ2-1; 8 bases agree with TRBD2. Germline values: CDR1 LGHDT, CDR2 YNNKEL (reference sequence). The CDR3 has 15 amino acids. Trimming cost V 1 base and J 9 bases; bases outside gene matches: 8. The CDR3 DNA reads as TGTGCCAGCAGCCAAGCATTAGCGGGATGGGGTGAGCAGTTCTTC. Translation gives CASSQALAGWGEQFF.

This clone was picked up a small number of times. The V gene is TRBV3-1 (or the pseudogene TRBV3-2), the J gene TRBJ2-2; D is undetermined. The CDR3 loop spans 14 amino acids. The V gene's germline CDR1 is LGHDT and CDR2 YNNKEL (reference sequence). Between the trimmed V and J ends, which lost 0 bases and 6 bases, there was a span of 8 bases. As DNA, the CDR3 is TGTGCCAGCAGCCAAGATATAGGATCCGGGGAGCTGTTTTTT. Protein product: CASSQDIGSGELFF.

The chain carries TRBV19 and TRBJ2-5; 11 nucleotides line up with TRBD2. The V segment lost 4 bases and the J segment 2 bases; nucleotides outside the gene matches: 12. The germline gives CDR1 LNHDA, CDR2 SQIVND (reference sequence). This CDR3 comprises 18 residues. The CDR3 bases are TGTGCCAGTAGTACCATCCCCGGGACTAGCGGTCAACAAGAGACCCAGTACTTC. Its translation is CASSTIPGTSGQQETQYF.

J is TRBJ2-2 and V is TRBV5-1; unclear D gene. The CDR3 is 18 amino acids. With 2 bases removed from V and 0 bases from J, the gap between germline ends came to 17 bases. Germline CDR1 is SGHRS and CDR2 is YFSETQ. As DNA, the CDR3 is TGCGCCAGCAGCTTCATCCGTTTGGACCCACCGAACACCGGGGAGCTGTTTTTT. Amino acids: CASSFIRLDPPNTGELFF. Drawing the rest from reference TRBV5-1 and TRBJ2-2, the complete variable domain is KAGVTQTPRYLIKTRGQQVTLSCSPISGHRSVSWYQQTPGQGLQFLFEYFSETQRNKGNFPGRFSGRQFSNSRSEMNVSTLELGDSALYLCASSFIRLDPPNTGELFFGEGSRLTVL.

This clone was observed once. This chain connects TRBV7-2 to TRBJ2-1; TRBD2 aligns across 10 bases. Germline loops: CDR1 SGHTA, CDR2 FQGNSA. There are 14 residues in the CDR3. Trimming removed 10 bases from V and 5 bases from J; junction bases left unmatched: 8. CDR3: CATGTSADNNEQFF. The CDR3, as DNA: TGTGCCACCGGGACTAGCGCCGATAACAATGAGCAGTTCTTC.

This clone was counted once. The chain joins TRBV5-4 to TRBJ2-1, with D perhaps assigned TRBD1 or TRBD2 (6 bases each). CDR3 length: 15 residues. Germline V gene lookup returns CDR1 SGHNT and CDR2 YYREEE (reference sequence). V lost 4 bases and J 9 bases, leaving 20 bases between the germline ends. For the CDR3, the DNA is TGTGCCAGCAGCGAGGAGGCGACCGGGGGCTCTGAGCAGTTCTTC. Protein product: CASSEEATGGSEQFF.

The rearrangement joins TRBV7-9 to TRBJ2-2; 10 nucleotides align to TRBD1. Unmatched junction bases numbered 6, after V lost 5 bases and J lost 3 bases. The CDR3 runs to 16 residues. Germline lookup yields CDR1 SEHNR and CDR2 FQNEAQ (reference sequence). The CDR3 DNA follows: TGTGCCAGCAGCACGGGACAGGGGTCCTACACCGGGGAGCTGTTTTTT. Protein sequence: CASSTGQGSYTGELFF.

The rearrangement joins TRBV6-5 to TRBJ1-2, with TRBD1 identical over 9 bases. CDR1 and CDR2 from the germline V gene are MNHEY and SVGAGI. The length of the CDR3 is 12 residues. After removal of 10 bases from V and 6 bases from J, the junction contained 6 bases not matched to a gene. CDR3 DNA sequence: TGTGCCACCGGGACAGGGAGGGATGGCTACACCTTC. Encoded protein: CATGTGRDGYTF.

This chain links TRBV24-1 with TRBJ2-5; D is unresolved. The germline CDR1 and CDR2 sequences are KGHDR and SFDVKD. This CDR3 has 16 residues. V lost 3 bases to trimming and J lost 5 bases, with 18 bases between them. The CDR3 DNA is TGTGCCACCAGTGATAGCACTAACACGGGTCTCGAGACCCAGTACTTC. Amino acid sequence: CATSDSTNTGLETQYF.

The genes are TRBV5-1 and TRBJ1-1; D might be TRBD1 (6 bases). The length of the CDR3 is 13 residues. Germline values: CDR1 SGHRS, CDR2 YFSETQ. Trimming removed 4 bases from V and 1 base from J, with 8 bases in between. The CDR3 DNA is TGCGCCAGCAGCCGACAGGAGAACACTGAAGCTTTCTTT. Its protein is CASSRQENTEAFF.

The rearrangement links TRBV2 to TRBJ1-1, with 9 bases matching TRBD1. The CDR3 is 13 residues long. Germline CDR1 SNHLY, CDR2 FYNNEI. Germline trimming cut 7 bases from V and 6 bases from J; bases unmatched to any gene: 6. DNA for the CDR3: TGTGCCAGCATTACAGGGGGCTTCGCTGAAGCTTTCTTT. Translation: CASITGGFAEAFF.

This chain joins TRBV5-1 and TRBJ2-1, with D tentatively TRBD1 or TRBD2 (5 bases each). Trimming left V 7 bases short and J 7 bases short, with 30 bases between. Germline-derived CDR1 and CDR2 are SGHRS and YFSETQ. The CDR3 covers 18 residues. The CDR3 region has the DNA TGCGCCAGCCTAGGCCCAATGGGGGTAGACGTGGGAGCTAATGAGCAGTTCTTC. Translating it yields CASLGPMGVDVGANEQFF.

The V call is TRBV19, the J call TRBJ2-7; D not certain. Deletions cut 0 bases from V and 2 bases from J, with 11 bases between. The germline CDR1 and CDR2 sequences are LNHDA and SQIVND (reference sequence). This CDR3 is 15 amino acids long. The CDR3 nucleotides are TGTGCCAGTAGTATAGACCGATTATCTACCTACGAGCAGTACTTC. The encoded protein is CASSIDRLSTYEQYF.

CDR3 protein: CAWSVRPYSGNTIYF. The CDR3 coding sequence is TGTGCCTGGAGTGTAAGACCGTACTCTGGAAACACCATATATTTT. This rearrangement joins TRBV30 to TRBJ1-3; D is undetermined. The CDR3 is 15 amino acids. The V gene's germline CDR1 is GTSNPN and CDR2 SVGIG (reference sequence). V was pared by 0 bases and J by 0 bases, with 9 bases between.